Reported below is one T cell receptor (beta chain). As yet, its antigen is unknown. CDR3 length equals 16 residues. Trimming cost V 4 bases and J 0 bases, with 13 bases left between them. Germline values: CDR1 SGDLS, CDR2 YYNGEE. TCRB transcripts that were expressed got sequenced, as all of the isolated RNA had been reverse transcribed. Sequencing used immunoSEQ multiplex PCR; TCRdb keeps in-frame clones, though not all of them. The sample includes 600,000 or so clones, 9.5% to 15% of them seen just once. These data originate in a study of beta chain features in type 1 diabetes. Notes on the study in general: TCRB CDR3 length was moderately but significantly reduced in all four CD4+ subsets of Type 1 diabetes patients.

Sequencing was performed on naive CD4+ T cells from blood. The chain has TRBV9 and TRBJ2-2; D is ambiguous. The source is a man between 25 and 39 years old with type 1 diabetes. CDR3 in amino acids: CASSTTPNPNTGELFF. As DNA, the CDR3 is TGTGCCAGCAGCACGACACCTAACCCGAACACCGGGGAGCTGTTTTTT.